The 27 T cell receptor beta chains reported below all come from one sample, sequenced in a study of T cell responses to AZD1222 COVID-19 vaccine. Some clones are missing from TCRdb's copy, which holds only in-frame ones; the method was immunoSEQ multiplex PCR. The repertoire holds about 140,000 clones, with 91% as singletons. The sequenced sample was peripheral blood, obtained 28 days after the second dose of the MenACWY control vaccine. All receptors come from an adult who received the MenACWY meningococcal vaccine as a control.

This clone came up once. J is TRBJ2-5 and V is TRBV18, with D possibly being TRBD1 (6 bases). Germline values: CDR1 KGHSH, CDR2 LQKENI. The germline V and J ends were trimmed by 1 base and 5 bases, with 11 bases remaining between them. The CDR3 loop spans 14 amino acids. The CDR3 is CASSPRGQGETQYF. CDR3 coding DNA: TGTGCCAGCTCACCACGAGGGCAGGGGGAGACCCAGTACTTC.

The chain combines TRBV24-1 with TRBJ2-5; 9 bases line up with TRBD1. The junction had 9 bases not matched to a gene; V was cut back by 4 bases and J by 4 bases. This CDR3 spans 16 amino acids. Germline V CDR1 and CDR2: KGHDR, SFDVKD. The CDR3 loop is CATSDAGTGMGETQYF. CDR3 sequence (DNA): TGTGCCACCAGTGACGCTGGGACAGGGATGGGAGAGACCCAGTACTTC.

The V and J genes are TRBV18 and TRBJ2-7; TRBD1 agrees at 12 bases. In germline, CDR1 is KGHSH, CDR2 LQKENI. The V gene end was trimmed by 0 bases and the J gene end by 7 bases; junction bases not matched to a gene: 4. The CDR3 consists of 15 residues. In DNA, the CDR3 is TGTGCCAGCTCACCACCGGGACAGGGGGCCCGAGAGCAGTACTTC. This codes for CASSPPGQGAREQYF.

The rearrangement joins TRBV5-6 to TRBJ1-6; no clear D gene. Trimming stripped 4 bases from V and 11 bases from J, with 16 bases between. The CDR3 length is 14 residues. Germline V gene data show CDR1 as SGHDT and CDR2 as YYEEEE. As DNA, the CDR3 is TGTGCCAGCAGCCAGGCGGGTTCTTACACACCCCTCCACTTT. The encoded protein is CASSQAGSYTPLHF.

This chain uses TRBV27 with TRBJ2-1; 7 bases map to TRBD2. The CDR3 contains 16 residues. After removal of 5 bases from V and 6 bases from J, the junction contained 13 bases not matched to a gene. In germline, CDR1 is MNHEY, CDR2 SMNVEV (reference sequence). The DNA for the CDR3 is TGTGCCAGCAGTATCAGGACTAGTTCTTTGTCCAATGAGCAGTTCTTC. This encodes CASSIRTSSLSNEQFF.

CDR3 in amino acids: CASSQGQGVGTQYF. The CDR3, as DNA: TGTGCCAGCAGCCAGGGACAGGGGGTAGGGACCCAGTACTTC. The V call is TRBV3-1 (or the pseudogene TRBV3-2), the J call TRBJ2-5, with 11 nucleotides matching TRBD1. From germline, CDR1 is LGHDT and CDR2 YNNKEL (reference sequence). This CDR3 has 14 residues. Trimming took 3 bases from V and 7 from J; bases not matched to a gene: 4.

The CDR3 DNA is TGCAGTGGGGACTTCGCCTTCACAGATACGCAGTATTTT. Translating it yields CSGDFAFTDTQYF. The V call is TRBV29-1, the J call TRBJ2-3; D perhaps matches TRBD2 (6 bases). CDR1 is SQVTM and CDR2 is ANQGSEA in the germline V gene. This CDR3 is built from 13 residues.

The rearrangement links TRBV30 to TRBJ2-1; D tentatively fits TRBD1 or TRBD2 (6 bases each). The V gene lost 2 bases and the J gene lost 5 bases, with 13 bases spanning the gap. This CDR3 contains 14 residues. The germline V gene has CDR1 GTSNPN and CDR2 SVGIG (reference sequence). The CDR3 loop is CAWSLGGADNEQFF. CDR3 DNA: TGTGCCTGGAGTTTGGGGGGCGCAGACAATGAGCAGTTCTTC.

The chain combines TRBV9 with TRBJ2-2, with TRBD1 matching over 10 bases. J gave up 3 bases and V 6 bases, and 8 bases lay outside the gene matches. The CDR3 consists of 16 residues. The germline gives CDR1 SGDLS, CDR2 YYNGEE. CDR3 loop: CASTTPGQGYTGELFF. The CDR3 DNA reads TGTGCCAGCACGACCCCGGGACAGGGGTACACCGGGGAGCTGTTTTTT.

The rearrangement joins TRBV6-2 or TRBV6-3 to TRBJ2-7, with TRBD2 identical over 8 bases. Germline assignment: CDR1 MNHEY and CDR2 SVGEGT. Trimming took 2 bases from V and 4 from J; bases not matched to a gene: 19. The length of the CDR3 is 19 residues. CDR3 loop: CASSYLIFGKREQRYEQYF. Here the CDR3 DNA reads TGTGCCAGCAGTTACCTTATATTCGGAAAGCGGGAGCAGAGGTACGAGCAGTACTTC.

The chain recombines TRBV7-8 with TRBJ2-5, with a weak D call TRBD1 (6 bases). The CDR3 spans 14 residues. Germline CDR1 is SGHVS and CDR2 is FQNEAQ. Trimming cost V 2 bases and J 4 bases, with 11 bases left between them. Written as DNA, the CDR3 is TGTGCCAGCAGCTTACGAGGGGGTGTAGAGACCCAGTACTTC. This gives the protein CASSLRGGVETQYF.

The CDR3 protein is CASSLTNKNEKLFF. The CDR3 DNA reads TGCGCCAGCAGCTTAACTAACAAAAATGAAAAACTGTTTTTT. This sequence joins TRBV5-1 and TRBJ1-4, with no clear D. Germline V CDR1 and CDR2: SGHRS, YFSETQ. This CDR3 has 14 residues. The germline V and J ends were trimmed by 2 bases and 5 bases, with 10 bases remaining between them.

The genes are TRBV6-5 and TRBJ1-5; 7 nucleotides line up with TRBD1. The trim removed 2 bases at V and 5 bases at J, leaving 6 bases unmatched. The CDR3 covers 15 residues. Per germline, CDR1 MNHEY and CDR2 SVGAGI. The CDR3 sequence is CASSYLIGQDQPQHF. DNA for the CDR3: TGTGCCAGCAGTTACCTCATAGGACAGGATCAGCCCCAGCATTTT.

With regard to this clone: At one end, the junction sequence differs from germline, possibly due to a read error. This chain links TRBV6-4 with TRBJ2-1; no reliable D call. The germline V gene has CDR1 MRHNA and CDR2 SNTAGT. This CDR3 has 15 residues. The CDR3 DNA reads as TGTGCCAGCAGTGAGGGCGCACAGTCTGAAGGAGTGAAGGTCTTC. It translates to CASSEGAQSEGVKVF.

The chain employs TRBV9 and TRBJ2-3, with TRBD1 matching 9 bases. Germline trimming cut 0 bases from V and 0 bases from J; bases unmatched to any gene: 8. This CDR3 region has 18 residues. The germline CDR1 and CDR2 sequences are SGDLS and YYNGEE. The CDR3 nucleotides are TGTGCCAGCAGCGTAGGTCCGGGACAGGGTACTAGCACAGATACGCAGTATTTT. It codes for CASSVGPGQGTSTDTQYF.

This clone was detected only once. The V and J genes are TRBV12-3 or TRBV12-4 and TRBJ2-1; D could derive from TRBD1 or TRBD2 (6 bases each). The CDR3 is made up of 12 amino acids. Trimming removed 11 bases from V and 7 bases from J, with 15 bases in between. The CDR3: CACRGEGNEQFF. CDR3 bases: TGTGCCTGTAGGGGGGAAGGAAATGAGCAGTTCTTC.

The rearrangement uses TRBV7-3 and TRBJ1-2, with D uncertain. Per germline, CDR1 SGHTA and CDR2 FQGTGA. V lost 1 base to trimming and J lost 5 bases, with 14 bases between them. This CDR3 region has 15 residues. DNA of the CDR3: TGTGCCAGCAGCTTAATGGTTATAACCGAGTATGGCTACACCTTC. Residues: CASSLMVITEYGYTF.

This chain connects TRBV27 to TRBJ1-5; D may be TRBD1 (5 bases). CDR1 and CDR2 from the germline V gene are MNHEY and SMNVEV (reference sequence). The ends were cut back, 7 bases at V and 9 bases at J, with 13 bases in the middle. CDR3 length: 12 amino acids. This CDR3 reads CASNRRGGPQHF. CDR3 DNA: TGTGCCAGCAACCGGCGGGGGGGGCCCCAGCATTTT.

This sequence joins TRBV19 and TRBJ1-1; 7 positions agree with TRBD1. This CDR3 has 15 residues. J lost 5 bases, V lost 6 bases, and 12 bases had no gene match. CDR1 is LNHDA and CDR2 is SQIVND in the germline V gene (reference sequence). The CDR3 bases are TGTGCCAGTAGGCGACAGGGTCGGCAAGGGACTGAAGCTTTCTTT. This translates into CASRRQGRQGTEAFF.

The chain couples TRBV2 to TRBJ2-2; D remains unclear. Trimming removed 7 bases from V and 0 bases from J, with 9 bases in between. The CDR3 sequence is 14 residues long. Germline loops: CDR1 SNHLY, CDR2 FYNNEI. For the CDR3, the DNA is TGTGCCAGCATTCTCAGTCCGAACACCGGGGAGCTGTTTTTT. This translates into CASILSPNTGELFF.

The gene calls are TRBV6-5 and TRBJ2-3, with 7 bases that match TRBD1. Trimming at V came to 6 bases and at J to 4 bases, leaving 4 bases not matched to a gene. Germline V gene data show CDR1 as MNHEY and CDR2 as SVGAGI. This CDR3 contains 13 residues. The chain's CDR3 is CASRNRGPDTQYF. DNA of the CDR3: TGTGCCAGCAGGAACAGGGGACCAGATACGCAGTATTTT.

This rearrangement joins TRBV5-1 to TRBJ2-1; TRBD2 matches 11 bases. V dropped 3 bases and J dropped 15; count of bases not matched to a gene: 8. The germline gives CDR1 SGHRS, CDR2 YFSETQ. The CDR3 sequence is 13 residues long. The CDR3 is CASSSDSGGDLFF. For the CDR3, the DNA is TGCGCCAGCAGCTCCGATAGCGGGGGGGATCTGTTCTTC. The full variable domain, with the rest looked up from reference TRBV5-1 and TRBJ2-1, is KAGVTQTPRYLIKTRGQQVTLSCSPISGHRSVSWYQQTPGQGLQFLFEYFSETQRNKGNFPGRFSGRQFSNSRSEMNVSTLELGDSALYLCASSSDSGGDLFFGPGTRLTVL.

To note about this clone: Distinct nucleotide sequences in the sample also encode this CDR3. This chain links TRBV12-3 or TRBV12-4 with TRBJ1-2; D is undetermined. Trimming cost V 3 bases and J 5 bases, with 4 bases left between them. The CDR3 extends over 11 amino acids. CDR3 in DNA: TGTGCCAGCAGTTTGGGGTATGGCTACACCTTC. Protein sequence: CASSLGYGYTF.

CDR3 in amino acids: CASSLRAGTDTIYF. CDR3 DNA: TGTGCCAGCAGTTTGAGGGCCGGTACGGACACCATATATTTT. This rearrangement joins TRBV28 to TRBJ1-3; D is undetermined. V was pared by 3 bases and J by 8 bases, with 14 bases between. CDR1 and CDR2 (germline): MDHEN, SYDVKM. This CDR3 has 14 residues.

The chain is built from TRBV18 and TRBJ2-5; 9 bases align to TRBD1. V gave up 4 bases and J gave up 5 bases; unmatched junction bases: 2. Germline lookup yields CDR1 KGHSH and CDR2 LQKENI. CDR3 length equals 13 residues. CDR3 residues: CASSLDRGETQYF. The CDR3 DNA is TGTGCCAGCTCACTGGACAGGGGCGAGACCCAGTACTTC.

The CDR3 DNA sequence: TGCGCCAGCAGCCAAGTTTTCCAGGGAGGGAATAATGAGCAGTTCTTC. It is translated as CASSQVFQGGNNEQFF. J is TRBJ2-1 and V is TRBV4-1, with 7 bases lining up with TRBD2. There are 16 residues in the CDR3. V lost 1 base, J lost 7 bases, and 10 bases stayed unmatched. Germline loops: CDR1 MGHRA, CDR2 YSYEKL.

This clone appeared a single time. This chain uses TRBV5-5 with TRBJ2-1; 7 bases match TRBD1. There are 15 residues in the CDR3. V lost 5 bases and J lost 4; bases outside the gene matches: 9. From germline, CDR1 is SGHKS and CDR2 YYEKEE (reference sequence). CDR3 in DNA: TGTGCCAGCAGTGGAACCGGGACAGCTTACAATGAGCAGTTCTTC. This encodes CASSGTGTAYNEQFF.